One sample yielded the 7 T cell receptor beta chains listed below, sequenced in a study of cytomegalovirus exposure and HLA in healthy donors. The PCR contained 60 Vbeta and 13 Jbeta primers. The repertoire was sequenced with immunoSEQ multiplex PCR; TCRdb's copy has only in-frame clones and lacks some. The table has roughly 120,000 clones, about 72% seen once; the top ten hold 1.5% to 2%. Sequencing used PBMCs. These TCRs come from a man aged 30-40 years in good health and CMV-seropositive.

This chain links TRBV30 with TRBJ2-5, with a possible D match to TRBD1 (5 bases). The tail of the sequence fits TRBJ2-7 better, so the J call may be wrong. This CDR3 contains 14 residues. Germline CDR1 GTSNPN, CDR2 SVGIG (reference sequence). CDR3 in amino acids: CAWKGAHAEYEQYF. The CDR3 coding sequence is TGTGCCTGGAAAGGGGCCCACGCAGAATACGAGCAGTACTTC.

This clone appeared a few times. The rearrangement uses TRBV7-2 and TRBJ1-1; D may be TRBD1 (6 bases). V was clipped by 5 bases and J by 1 base, with 14 bases between them. From germline, CDR1 is SGHTA and CDR2 FQGNSA. The CDR3 is 15 residues long. CDR3: CASSRYRAENTEAFF. The CDR3 DNA follows: TGTGCCAGCAGCCGTTACAGGGCGGAGAACACTGAAGCTTTCTTT.

V is TRBV2 and J is TRBJ1-5; D unresolved. With 9 bases removed from V and 0 bases from J, the gap between germline ends came to 15 bases. This CDR3 is 15 amino acids long. Germline CDR1 and CDR2: SNHLY and FYNNEI. CDR3: CASARGAYSNQPQHF. In nucleotides, the CDR3 is TGTGCCAGTGCCCGGGGAGCCTATAGCAATCAGCCCCAGCATTTT.

This clone has just one count. J is TRBJ2-7 and V is TRBV5-6, with TRBD1 identical over 7 bases. The length of the CDR3 is 16 residues. Germline V lookup: CDR1 SGHDT, CDR2 YYEEEE. With 0 bases clipped from V and 5 bases from J, the junction kept 11 bases outside the gene matches. CDR3 in amino acids: CASSLGMSTGKNEQYF. The CDR3 nucleotides read TGTGCCAGCAGCTTGGGGATGTCGACAGGGAAGAACGAGCAGTACTTC. The variable domain in full, completed from reference TRBV5-6 and TRBJ2-7, reads DAGVTQSPTHLIKTRGQQVTLRCSPKSGHDTVSWYQQALGQGPQFIFQYYEEEERQRGNFPDRFSGHQFPNYSSELNVNALLLGDSALYLCASSLGMSTGKNEQYFGPGTRLTVT.

The CDR3 loop reads CATQEGLRLNTEAFF. The CDR3, as DNA: TGTGCCACCCAGGAGGGTTTGCGGTTGAACACTGAAGCTTTCTTT. The chain employs TRBV19 and TRBJ1-1; unclear D gene. V dropped 10 bases and J dropped 0 bases, with 18 bases sitting between them. This CDR3 is 15 amino acids long. Looked up from germline, CDR1 is LNHDA and CDR2 is SQIVND (reference sequence).

The chain has TRBV7-6 and TRBJ2-5; the D is unclear. Germline V gene data show CDR1 as SGHVS and CDR2 as FNYEAQ. Trimming took 1 base from V and 5 from J, leaving 11 bases between them. The CDR3 extends over 14 amino acids. CDR3 bases: TGTGCCAGCAGCTTAGTAGATAGGCGGGAGACCCAGTACTTC. Protein product: CASSLVDRRETQYF.

This clone was counted only a few times. The chain uses TRBV4-3 and TRBJ2-7, with 7 positions matching TRBD2. Germline CDR1 reads LGHNA; CDR2 reads YSLEER. This CDR3 has 12 residues. Germline trimming cut 4 bases from V and 7 bases from J; bases unmatched to any gene: 4. This CDR3 is CASSLWGGEQYF. DNA for the CDR3: TGCGCCAGCAGCCTTTGGGGGGGAGAGCAGTACTTC.